One sample yielded the 9 T cell receptor beta chains listed below, sequenced in a study of shared clonotypes between healthy human individuals. Profiling relied on immunoSEQ multiplex PCR, and the TCRdb table lists in-frame clones only, not all of them. This table has roughly 2 million clones, 90% to 97% appearing once. The specimen sequenced was naive CD4+ T cells sorted from blood. Subset: CD45RA+ positively selected. These receptors all stem from a man aged 18 to 35 in good health.

V and J are TRBV2 and TRBJ1-1; 8 nucleotides align to TRBD1. Germline V gene data show CDR1 as SNHLY and CDR2 as FYNNEI. V lost 5 bases to trimming and J lost 4 bases; unmatched junction nucleotides: 0. The CDR3 has 12 amino acids. This CDR3 is CASSTGGTEAFF. DNA of the CDR3: TGTGCCAGCAGTACAGGGGGCACTGAAGCTTTCTTT.

V and J are TRBV11-2 and TRBJ2-1; D unclear. The CDR3 spans 13 residues. Trimming shortened V by 0 bases and J by 10 bases, and 10 bases separated the two germline ends. Per the germline V gene, CDR1 is SGHAT and CDR2 is FQNNGV. CDR3 in amino acids: CASSLDLGSEQFF. CDR3 in DNA: TGTGCCAGCAGCTTAGATCTAGGCTCAGAGCAGTTCTTC.

This clone came up once. The V and J genes are TRBV5-4 and TRBJ2-5; the match to TRBD2 covers 13 bases. This CDR3 comprises 16 residues. Germline loops: CDR1 SGHNT, CDR2 YYREEE (reference sequence). V trimming: 4 bases; J trimming: 2 bases; junction bases outside the gene matches: 5. The CDR3 is CASSLPGLAGQETQYF. The CDR3 nucleotides are TGTGCCAGCAGCCTCCCGGGACTAGCGGGACAAGAGACCCAGTACTTC.

V gene TRBV5-1 combines with J gene TRBJ1-3; D uncertain. V was shortened by 0 bases and J by 0 bases, with 4 bases between the two germline ends. Per germline, CDR1 SGHRS and CDR2 YFSETQ. This CDR3 is 14 amino acids long. CDR3 nucleotides: TGCGCCAGCAGCTTGGACACCTCTGGAAACACCATATATTTT. This codes for CASSLDTSGNTIYF.

This clone was counted once. The J gene is TRBJ2-5, the V gene TRBV2; TRBD2 agrees at 14 bases. From germline, CDR1 is SNHLY and CDR2 FYNNEI. J gave up 5 bases and V 5 bases, and 4 bases lay outside the gene matches. The CDR3 spans 15 residues. This chain's CDR3 is CASSPGLAGAETQYF. DNA for the CDR3: TGTGCCAGCAGTCCGGGACTAGCGGGAGCGGAGACCCAGTACTTC.

V gene TRBV28 combines with J gene TRBJ1-6, with TRBD1 identical over 7 bases. The CDR3 runs 18 residues. CDR1 and CDR2 from the germline V gene are MDHEN and SYDVKM. Trimming took 6 bases from V and 2 from J; bases not matched to a gene: 13. CDR3 protein: CASSLSPTGVAYNSPLHF. CDR3 sequence (DNA): TGTGCCAGCAGCCTTTCCCCAACAGGGGTAGCCTATAATTCACCCCTCCACTTT.

A word on this clone: This CDR3 is also generated by other DNA sequences in the sample. The CDR3 reads CASSPDSYEQYF. The CDR3 DNA reads TGTGCCAGCTCACCGGACTCATACGAGCAGTACTTC. The V and J genes are TRBV18 and TRBJ2-7; TRBD2 is a possible D gene (5 bases). V lost 3 bases and J 4 bases, leaving 7 bases between the germline ends. CDR3 length: 12 amino acids. The germline V gene has CDR1 KGHSH and CDR2 LQKENI.

CDR3 coding DNA: TGTGCCAGCACCCAAGGGGGTAATTCACCCCTCCACTTT. Its protein is CASTQGGNSPLHF. The chain links TRBV11-2 to TRBJ1-6; tentatively, D is TRBD1 (6 bases). Germline loops: CDR1 SGHAT, CDR2 FQNNGV. The CDR3 length is 13 residues. The ends were cut back, 7 bases at V and 6 bases at J, with 10 bases in the middle.

This chain uses TRBV6-4 with TRBJ2-2; possibly TRBD1 for D (6 bases). V was pared by 4 bases and J by 7 bases, with 10 bases between. The germline V gene has CDR1 MRHNA and CDR2 SNTAGT. CDR3 length equals 13 residues. The CDR3 sequence is CASSGQAGGELFF. As DNA, the CDR3 is TGTGCCAGCAGTGGACAGGCGGGCGGGGAGCTGTTTTTT.